This T cell receptor (beta chain) appears in the sequencing data of a study of blood T cell repertoires in COVID-19. Study information: Acute and convalescent COVID-19 specimens originated in the United States, Italy and Spain. T cells, B-cell-depleted T cells, or PBMCs provided the cDNA or gDNA that served as material.

V gave up 5 bases and J gave up 0 bases, with 10 bases separating them. The CDR3 spans 14 residues. Germline loops: CDR1 MNHEY, CDR2 SVGAGI. In the original analysis: Estimated nucleated cell counts came from reference gene primer amplification. Using immunoSEQ multiplex PCR, the repertoire was profiled, and TCRdb retains in-frame clones only, with some absent. For V, J and clone size, that table is used; D and trimming come from the DNA. Here the sample spans 150,000 to 200,000 clones, approximately 78% being singletons. Material for sequencing was peripheral blood. The sequence was collected from a human donor in a cohort sampled during active COVID-19. The chain is built from TRBV6-5 and TRBJ1-2, with D possibly being TRBD1 (5 bases). The CDR3 spells CASSPTVTNYGYTF. DNA of the CDR3: TGTGCCAGCAGTCCGACAGTAACTAACTATGGCTACACCTTC.